The T cell receptor beta chain described here comes from a study of blood T cell repertoires in COVID-19. Turning to the study itself: The analysed material was cDNA or gDNA that came from T cells, B-cell-depleted T cells, or PBMCs.

Per the original methods: The assay estimated nucleated cells by amplifying reference gene primers. Assay: immunoSEQ multiplex PCR; the TCRdb copy retains only in-frame clones and omits some. The V and J calls and the clone size are those of that table, but D and trimming were determined from the DNA. The table has about 140,000 clones, 84% seen once. Enrolled through a virtual design, the participants were between roughly 18 and 100 years of age and came from 24 US areas. The CDR3 length is 16 residues. The J segment lost 4 bases and the V segment lost 5 bases, leaving 10 bases of the junction unmatched. In germline, CDR1 is MNHNY, CDR2 SVGAGI (reference sequence).

V and J are TRBV6-6 and TRBJ2-2, with 7 bases fitting TRBD2. The sample was PBMCs or T cells enriched from blood (not recorded which). The receptor was derived from a woman aged 18-29 years who had been exposed to COVID-19. DNA for the CDR3: TGTGCCAGCAGTCGATCTGGGACTACGCGCACCGGGGAGCTGTTTTTT. This gives the protein CASSRSGTTRTGELFF.